Listed below are T cell receptor beta chains from one sample, sequenced in a study of blood T cell repertoires in COVID-19. Sequencing was performed with immunoSEQ multiplex PCR; in TCRdb, only in-frame clones are kept and a portion is missing. The repertoire consists of over 40,000 clones, with roughly 90% occurring once and the leading ten covering around 9.7%. The sequenced sample was peripheral blood. These receptors were taken from an elderly woman with acute or convalescent COVID-19. The conserved cysteine and the conserved F or W are not part of the CDR3 here.

cdr3_aa,v_call
ASSTGGATDTQY,TRBV7-9
ASSTEQGAGETQY,TRBV5-6
ASSEGVGWRGNEKLF,TRBV7-8
ASSAKQGSGNSPLH,TRBV11-3
ASSFSDGSSYEQY,TRBV6-5
AISKDFQETQY,TRBV10-3
ASSPSGTGGVNSPLH,TRBV18
ASSLDGLGEGEAF,TRBV5-1
AWSVTGYSGNTIY,TRBV30
ASSPGQGPTGELF,TRBV3-1/TRBV3-2
ASSQDLGSTFGGTGELF,TRBV4-2
ASSYPPTGGPVTGELF,TRBV6-2/TRBV6-3
ASSEFPGQVSYEQY,TRBV5-1
ASSVGQGSYEQY,TRBV7-8
ASSPRQGGYGYT,TRBV7-6
ASSPAGGPSGGRVAYEQY,TRBV5-1
ASSLGGAGELF,TRBV7-3
SAKSGNSPLH,TRBV29-1
ASSLAWGERKY,TRBV5-5
ASTPGGIAYEQY,TRBV10-1
ASSYPTDDYNSPLH,TRBV27
ASRGLAAYNEQF,TRBV5-1
ASSLGLPNQPQH,TRBV2
ASSLGPAGIETQY,TRBV5-6
ASSLLAGVADTQY,TRBV5-1
AWSRGGSYTDTQY,TRBV30
ASSLESGSTDTQY,TRBV7-9
ATSASGGYEQF,TRBV24-1
ASSSGLASYNEQF,TRBV7-2
ATRLAGVTDTQY,TRBV6-5
ASSPRTVHGYT,TRBV12-3/TRBV12-4
ASRLTRRETQY,TRBV6-5
ASLGTLGQGRYEQY,TRBV3-1/TRBV3-2
ASSQDHLAGGANEQF,TRBV4-3
SANRDRGAETQY,TRBV29-1